The subject of this entry is one T cell receptor beta chain. Antigen unknown. Sequenced by immunoSEQ multiplex PCR; TCRdb stores in-frame clones only, minus some. The sample shows 85,000 to 100,000 clones, roughly 70% of them seen only once. The sample comes from a study of fetal regulatory T cell absence and autoimmunity. Whole-study findings and limits: TRB gene family usage was broadly similar in cord blood and pancreas. Antigen-driven pancreatic autoimmunity before birth in IPEX was inferred from oligoclonal enrichment. Pancreas TCRs were oligoclonally enriched versus cord blood, some clones over 85-fold.

Germline CDR1 LNHDA, CDR2 SQIVND (reference sequence). V was pared by 4 bases and J by 4 bases, with 4 bases of the junction left unmatched. The CDR3 loop spans 14 amino acids. The rearrangement links TRBV19 to TRBJ1-2; 9 bases map to TRBD1. Sequenced input: pancreas tissue. The receptor was derived from a male donor with IPEX syndrome. CDR3 loop: CASSRRQGVYGYTF. In DNA, the CDR3 is TGTGCCAGTAGTAGAAGACAGGGGGTCTATGGCTACACCTTC. The full variable domain, with the rest looked up from reference TRBV19 and TRBJ1-2, is DGGITQSPKYLFRKEGQNVTLSCEQNLNHDAMYWYRQDPGQGLRLIYYSQIVNDFQKGDIAEGYSVSREKKESFPLTVTSAQKNPTAFYLCASSRRQGVYGYTFGSGTRLTVV.